Described below is a single TCR beta chain sequence and its context. The antigen remains unidentified. As the method of synthesis, 5'RACE template switching with UMIs yielded TCR beta cDNA. TCRdb re-called the 5' RACE reads; one entry per CDR3 protein, DNA not given. Its table lists some 500,000 distinct CDR3 sequences. This sample is part of a study of T cells expressing NK-cell markers. Findings and caveats of the study: Clarity on HCMV specificity was lacking for the expanded NKG2C+ T cell clones.

The specimen sequenced was blood T cells: a sorted CD56 or NKG2C T cell subset, CD4+ or CD8+ T cells, or bulk PBMC T cells (not recorded which). This clonotype was sampled from a woman between 50 and 59 years old in good health.

The CDR3 here is CATSDYSGTSPGELFF. J is TRBJ2-2 and V is TRBV24-1; without DNA, the TCRdb call of TRBD2 cannot be checked. Germline V gene data show CDR1 as KGHDR and CDR2 as SFDVKD. The length of the CDR3 is 16 residues.